These T cell receptor beta chains were read from a single sample in a study of CD8 T cells in Susac syndrome. MiXCR, run by TCRdb on the immunoSEQ multiplex PCR reads, gives a single entry per CDR3 protein. The sample has approximately 130,000 distinct CDR3 sequences, about 90% seen once. The sample taken for sequencing was CD8+ T cells from PBMCs. All receptors derive from a human donor with multiple sclerosis. CDR3s include the opening cysteine and the closing phenylalanine or tryptophan. D genes are given only for firm matches. For some rows the clone size is stated as once, few or many, or as a class when expanded; others skip it.

v_call	j_call	d_call	clone_size	cdr3_aa	cdr3_nt
TRBV19	TRBJ1-1	.	.	CASSIARNTEAFF	TGTGCCAGTAGTATAGCTCGGAACACTGAAGCTTTCTTT
TRBV4-1	TRBJ2-3	.	.	CASSQELVTDTQYF	TGCGCCAGCAGCCAAGAACTAGTCACAGATACGCAGTATTTT
TRBV3-1	TRBJ1-1	TRBD1	.	CASSRQGAGTEAFF	TGTGCCAGCAGTCGACAGGGGGCCGGGACTGAAGCTTTCTTT
TRBV6-5	TRBJ2-1	.	.	CASSYSSGTGYNEQFF	TGTGCCAGCAGTTACTCCTCCGGGACTGGATACAATGAGCAGTTCTTC
TRBV25-1	TRBJ2-7	.	.	CASSDFSGAPYEQYF	TGTGCCAGCAGTGATTTCAGCGGTGCACCCTACGAGCAGTACTTC
TRBV20-1	TRBJ2-7	.	.	CSARGDGSYEQYF	TGCAGTGCTAGAGGGGACGGCTCCTACGAGCAGTACTTC
TRBV30	TRBJ1-2	TRBD1	.	CAWAATGEGYGYTF	TGTGCCTGGGCGGCCACAGGGGAGGGTTATGGCTACACCTTC
TRBV27	TRBJ1-2	.	.	CASSLVEQDPRIF	TGTGCCAGCAGTTTAGTGGAACAGGACCCGAGAATCTTC
TRBV19	TRBJ2-2	.	.	CASSIWQNAGELFF	TGTGCCAGTAGTATTTGGCAGAACGCCGGGGAGCTGTTTTTT
TRBV7-9	TRBJ2-7	.	.	CAARGSGNEQYF	TGTGCCGCACGTGGGAGTGGAAACGAGCAGTACTTC
TRBV2	TRBJ1-1	.	.	CASSVGNTEAFF	TGTGCCAGCAGTGTAGGGAACACTGAAGCTTTCTTT
TRBV20-1	TRBJ2-7	.	.	CSARDATEGVYEQYF	TGCAGTGCTAGAGATGCGACAGAAGGGGTCTACGAGCAGTACTTC
TRBV29-1	TRBJ2-7	TRBD1	.	CSVERGTAEQYF	TGCAGCGTTGAAAGAGGGACAGCCGAGCAGTACTTC
TRBV2	TRBJ1-1	.	.	CASSGWVQNTEAFF	TGTGCCAGCAGTGGCTGGGTCCAGAACACTGAAGCTTTCTTT
TRBV6-2/TRBV6-3	TRBJ2-7	TRBD2	.	CASRIAGGFEQYF	TGTGCCAGCAGAATAGCGGGAGGGTTCGAGCAGTACTTC
TRBV27	TRBJ1-5	TRBD1	once	CASSKAGGSQPQHF	TGTGCCAGCTCAAAGGCAGGGGGCAGTCAGCCCCAGCATTTT
TRBV12-3/TRBV12-4	TRBJ1-5	.	.	CASSSGKGRGNQPQHF	TGTGCCAGCAGCTCCGGAAAGGGGCGAGGCAATCAGCCCCAGCATTTT
TRBV20-1	TRBJ1-1	.	once	CSASFPQLITEAFF	TGCAGTGCTAGTTTCCCACAGCTGATCACTGAAGCTTTCTTT
TRBV28	TRBJ2-7	TRBD1	once	CASRPDRAPWNQQYF	TGTGCCAGCAGACCTGACAGGGCGCCGTGGAACCAGCAGTACTTC
TRBV4-1	TRBJ2-3	TRBD1	.	CASSGGTGVMDTDTQYF	TGCGCCAGCAGCGGTGGCACAGGGGTCATGGATACAGATACGCAGTATTTT
TRBV5-4	TRBJ2-7	TRBD1	.	CASRSGTGENEQYF	TGTGCCAGCAGATCCGGGACAGGGGAAAACGAGCAGTACTTC
TRBV7-9	TRBJ2-7	TRBD1	.	CASSRIVTGTGADEQYF	TGTGCCAGCAGTCGAATTGTGACCGGGACAGGGGCTGACGAGCAGTACTTC
TRBV29-1	TRBJ1-2	.	.	CSVRDRDDYGYTF	TGCAGCGTGAGGGATAGGGACGACTATGGCTACACCTTC
TRBV7-6	TRBJ2-5	.	.	CASSPIGAETQYF	TGTGCCAGCAGCCCCATTGGGGCGGAGACCCAGTACTTC
TRBV12-3/TRBV12-4	TRBJ2-7	.	.	CASSLVMYFYEQYF	TGTGCCAGCAGTTTAGTGATGTACTTCTACGAGCAGTACTTC
TRBV2	TRBJ2-2	TRBD2	.	CASTGGTGELFF	TGTGCCAGCACGGGGGGCACCGGGGAGCTGTTTTTT
TRBV20-1	TRBJ2-1	TRBD2	once	CSARSSLAGGTSYNEQFF	TGCAGTGCTAGATCGAGTCTAGCGGGAGGGACCTCCTACAATGAGCAGTTCTTC
TRBV13	TRBJ1-4	TRBD1	.	CASSLQGVEEKLFF	TGTGCCAGCAGCCTACAGGGGGTCGAGGAAAAACTGTTTTTT
TRBV29-1	TRBJ1-1	.	.	CSVEEIGHFF	TGCAGCGTTGAAGAAATCGGGCATTTCTTT
TRBV11-2	TRBJ1-1	.	once	CASSSDMNTEAFF	TGTGCCAGCAGCTCGGACATGAACACTGAAGCTTTCTTT
TRBV2	TRBJ2-3	TRBD2	.	CASSEGLAGSVYTDTQYF	TGTGCCAGCAGTGAAGGGCTAGCGGGAAGTGTGTACACAGATACGCAGTATTTT
TRBV4-2	TRBJ2-7	.	.	CASSPSPGAEYEQYF	TGTGCCAGCAGCCCATCACCGGGAGCTGAGTACGAGCAGTACTTC
TRBV29-1	TRBJ1-1	.	once	CSVEVGIMNTEAFF	TGCAGCGTTGAAGTCGGTATCATGAACACTGAAGCTTTCTTT